The T cell receptor beta chain under discussion was sequenced for a study of blood T cells in healthy people across ages. Trimming removed 2 bases from V and 7 bases from J; junction bases left unmatched: 3. Germline V lookup: CDR1 LGHDT, CDR2 YNNKEL (reference sequence). The CDR3 sequence is 13 residues long. A second PCR of about 7 to 12 cycles used a sample-barcoded 5' primer and a J-beta primer mix. Individual samples furnished no less than 2.5 million CDR3-containing paired-end reads apiece. TCRdb used MiXCR to reprocess the 5' RACE reads, holding one entry per CDR3 protein. This repertoire shows around 500,000 distinct CDR3 sequences, about 28% found once; its top ten account for approximately 3.6%. The same sample was also used in a study of T cells of mothers and their children.

The chain is built from TRBV3-1 and TRBJ2-3; 7 bases fit TRBD1. Sequenced input: blood. The origin of this receptor is a boy under 10 years old in good health. The CDR3 sequence is CASSQSRGNTQYF. CDR3 in DNA: TGTGCCAGCAGCCAATCCAGGGGGAATACGCAGTATTTT.